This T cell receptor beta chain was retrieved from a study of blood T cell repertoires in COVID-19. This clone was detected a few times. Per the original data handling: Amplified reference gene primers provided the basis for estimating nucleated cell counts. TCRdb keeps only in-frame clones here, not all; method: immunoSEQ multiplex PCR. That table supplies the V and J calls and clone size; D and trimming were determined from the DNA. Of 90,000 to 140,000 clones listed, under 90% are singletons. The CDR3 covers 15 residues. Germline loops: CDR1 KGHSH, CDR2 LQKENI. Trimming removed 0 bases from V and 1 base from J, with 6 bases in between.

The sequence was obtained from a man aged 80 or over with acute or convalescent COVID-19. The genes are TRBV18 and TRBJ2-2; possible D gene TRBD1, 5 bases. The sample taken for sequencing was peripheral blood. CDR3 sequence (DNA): TGTGCCAGCTCACCACCCCAGGGGAACACCGGGGAGCTGTTTTTT. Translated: CASSPPQGNTGELFF. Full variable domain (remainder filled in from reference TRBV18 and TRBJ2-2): NAGVMQNPRHLVRRRGQEARLRCSPMKGHSHVYWYRQLPEEGLKFMVYLQKENIIDESGMPKERFSAEFPKEGPSILRIQQVVRGDSAAYFCASSPPQGNTGELFFGEGSRLTVL.